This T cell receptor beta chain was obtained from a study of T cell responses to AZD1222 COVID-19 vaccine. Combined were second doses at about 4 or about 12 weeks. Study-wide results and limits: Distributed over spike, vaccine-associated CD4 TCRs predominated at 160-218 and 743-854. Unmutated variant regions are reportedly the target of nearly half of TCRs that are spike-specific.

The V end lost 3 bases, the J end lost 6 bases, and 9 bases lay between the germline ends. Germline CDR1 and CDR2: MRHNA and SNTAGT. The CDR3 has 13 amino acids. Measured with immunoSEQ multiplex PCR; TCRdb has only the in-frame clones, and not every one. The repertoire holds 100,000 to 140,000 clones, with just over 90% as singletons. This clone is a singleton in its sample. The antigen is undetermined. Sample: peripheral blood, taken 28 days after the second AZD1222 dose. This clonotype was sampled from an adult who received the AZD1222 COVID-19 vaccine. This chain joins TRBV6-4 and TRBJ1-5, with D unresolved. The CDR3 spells CASSEEVGQPQHF. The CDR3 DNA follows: TGTGCCAGCAGTGAGGAGGTTGGTCAGCCCCAGCATTTT.